This note documents a single T cell receptor beta chain sequence. The antigen is undetermined. V gave up 2 bases and J gave up 4 bases; unmatched junction bases: 6. The CDR3 length is 15 residues. Germline loops: CDR1 LNHNV, CDR2 YYDKDF (reference sequence). The data originate from a study of T cell responses to AZD1222 COVID-19 vaccine. General observations from the study: The sample set comprised mostly white British donors with more females, and clonal diversity was possibly underestimated. Baseline serology detected seropositivity in only five to seven AZD1222 recipients. Spike-specific TCR breadth and depth grew following two AZD1222 doses.

Libraries were prepared by immunoSEQ multiplex PCR; TCRdb keeps only in-frame clonotypes and omits some of them. The sample yields approximately 190,000 clones, around nine tenths seen once. The gene calls are TRBV15 and TRBJ1-1; 8 bases agree with TRBD1. The TCR sequence derives from an adult who received the MenACWY meningococcal vaccine as a control. Sequences were derived from peripheral blood, sampled 28 days after the second dose of the MenACWY control vaccine. The CDR3 DNA reads as TGTGCCACCAGCAGACGTGGACAGGGAGGCACTGAAGCTTTCTTT. Translation: CATSRRGQGGTEAFF.